Each of the 28 T cell receptor beta chains below was sequenced from the same sample in a study of CXCR3-negative and CXCR3-positive naive CD8 T cells. Study-wide results and caveats: Compared with CXCR3-negative naive cells, CXCR3-positive naive cells showed more hydrophobic TRB CDR3s.

The libraries of TRB cDNA were constructed through 5' RACE using UMI labels. TCRdb re-called the 5' RACE reads; every CDR3 protein appears as one record, without DNA. This repertoire includes 6,000 or so distinct CDR3 sequences. These receptors are not linked to any known antigen. Sequencing used naive CXCR3+ CD8+ T cells from blood. As to subset: CD45RO-CCR7+CD27+CD95- naive CD8+ T cells expressing CXCR3 (TNR3+). Receptor source: a human donor in good health. Some clones in this sample may be carry-over from other donors' samples.

This clonotype counts as medium-sized by frequency. V gene TRBV15 combines with J gene TRBJ2-5. Germline assignment: CDR1 LNHNV and CDR2 YYDKDF (reference sequence). The CDR3 spans 14 residues. The CDR3 sequence: CATSRDDGVETQYF.

The rearrangement uses TRBV20-1 and TRBJ1-1; no DNA is available, so the TRBD1 call from TCRdb remains unchecked. CDR3 size: 14 residues. CDR1 DFQATT and CDR2 SNEGSKA come from the germline V gene (reference sequence). The CDR3 sequence is CSARRDRGYSEAFF.

V and J are TRBV20-1 and TRBJ2-7; TCRdb returns TRBD1, unconfirmable since there is no DNA. This CDR3 region has 13 residues. Germline loops: CDR1 DFQATT, CDR2 SNEGSKA (reference sequence). The CDR3 loop reads CSARVTGGYEQYF.

This clonotype is medium-sized by frequency. The V gene is TRBV7-6, the J gene TRBJ2-1; the D gene TCRdb calls, TRBD1, cannot be checked with no DNA. This CDR3 has 12 residues. Germline CDR1 reads SGHVS; CDR2 reads FNYEAQ. CDR3 residues: CASSLAAPEQFF.

The chain is built from TRBV6-5 and TRBJ2-1. This CDR3 region has 17 residues. Germline V CDR1 and CDR2: MNHEY, SVGAGI. CDR3 region: CASSYSKARGTYNEQFF.

The rearrangement uses TRBV4-1 and TRBJ1-1; the D call of TRBD1 rests on TCRdb alone, since no DNA is present to check it. CDR3 length: 15 amino acids. Germline V gives CDR1 MGHRA, CDR2 YSYEKL. The CDR3 reads CASSQGSTGATEAFF.

Measured by frequency, this clonotype is medium-sized. This chain links TRBV29-1 with TRBJ2-7; TCRdb reports TRBD2, a call that lacks DNA to check it against. Germline V lookup: CDR1 SQVTM, CDR2 ANQGSEA. The CDR3 loop spans 14 amino acids. The CDR3 sequence: CSVVGTSGRPEQYF.

This clonotype is called medium-sized based on its frequency. The chain joins TRBV14 to TRBJ1-5. The CDR3 runs 12 residues. The germline CDR1 and CDR2 sequences are SGHDN and FVKESK. CDR3 protein: CASSQDNQPQHF.

This clonotype is classed as medium-sized by frequency. The chain carries TRBV9 and TRBJ1-1. The CDR3 extends over 14 amino acids. Germline V gene sequence: CDR1 SGDLS, CDR2 YYNGEE. CDR3 region: CASSVGPQNTEAFF.

The rearrangement uses TRBV7-9 and TRBJ1-2; TCRdb calls TRBD1, which cannot be checked without DNA. CDR1 is SEHNR and CDR2 is FQNEAQ in the germline V gene (reference sequence). This CDR3 is 13 amino acids long. Here the CDR3 reads CASSFGQGYGYTF. Together with reference TRBV7-9 and TRBJ1-2, the CDR3 gives the full variable domain: DTGVSQNPRHKITKRGQNVTFRCDPISEHNRLYWYRQTLGQGPEFLTYFQNEAQLEKSRLLSDRFSAERPKGSFSTLEIQRTEQGDSAMYLCASSFGQGYGYTFGSGTRLTVV.

The V gene is TRBV21-1, the J gene TRBJ1-1; without DNA, the TCRdb call of TRBD1 cannot be checked. TRBV21-1 is listed as a pseudogene. There are 11 residues in the CDR3. CDR3 loop: CAKPRDTEAFF.

Frequency places this clonotype as medium-sized. The CDR3 is CSVGTGRSYEQYF. The V call is TRBV29-1, the J call TRBJ2-7; TCRdb returns TRBD1, unconfirmable since there is no DNA. Germline CDR1 reads SQVTM; CDR2 reads ANQGSEA. The CDR3 has 13 residues.

The chain combines TRBV29-1 with TRBJ1-2; the TRBD1 assignment by TCRdb is unverifiable without DNA. This CDR3 spans 19 amino acids. In germline, CDR1 is SQVTM, CDR2 ANQGSEA. Here the CDR3 reads CSVEHPSYSRDRGIYGYTF. The complete variable domain, with remaining parts taken from reference TRBV29-1 and TRBJ1-2, reads SAVISQKPSRDICQRGTSLTIQCQVDSQVTMMFWYRQQPGQSLTLIATANQGSEATYESGFVIDKFPISRPNLTFSTLTVSNMSPEDSSIYLCSVEHPSYSRDRGIYGYTFGSGTRLTVV.

V and J are TRBV29-1 and TRBJ1-2; no DNA is available, so the TRBD1 call from TCRdb remains unchecked. This CDR3 contains 14 residues. Germline CDR1 SQVTM, CDR2 ANQGSEA. This CDR3 is CSVGRDSPSSGYTF.

Its frequency marks this clonotype as medium-sized. The chain is built from TRBV4-2 and TRBJ2-3; TCRdb's D gene call, TRBD2, goes unchecked for lack of DNA. The CDR3 covers 16 residues. Germline V gives CDR1 LGHNA, CDR2 YNFKEQ. CDR3 region: CASSQLAGGDTDTQYF.

The rearrangement uses TRBV4-2 and TRBJ2-3; with no DNA, the TCRdb D assignment of TRBD1 cannot be verified. This CDR3 is built from 13 residues. Germline V CDR1 and CDR2: LGHNA, YNFKEQ. The CDR3 region is CASRPGAGDTQYF.

This chain uses TRBV29-1 with TRBJ2-1. Germline CDR1 and CDR2: SQVTM and ANQGSEA. The CDR3 spans 13 residues. This CDR3 reads CSVVDIHGNEQFF.

This chain links TRBV29-1 with TRBJ2-3; TCRdb's assignment of TRBD2 cannot be checked, as there is no DNA. The CDR3 has 15 residues. The germline V gene has CDR1 SQVTM and CDR2 ANQGSEA. Here the CDR3 reads CSVERRGQSPDTQYF.

This clonotype is classed as medium-sized by frequency. The chain couples TRBV29-1 to TRBJ2-5. This CDR3 contains 12 residues. The germline V gene has CDR1 SQVTM and CDR2 ANQGSEA. CDR3: CSVEVYGETQYF. The whole variable domain, remainder taken from reference TRBV29-1 and TRBJ2-5, is SAVISQKPSRDICQRGTSLTIQCQVDSQVTMMFWYRQQPGQSLTLIATANQGSEATYESGFVIDKFPISRPNLTFSTLTVSNMSPEDSSIYLCSVEVYGETQYFGPGTRLLVL.

The chain uses TRBV7-9 and TRBJ1-5; lacking DNA, the TRBD1 call made by TCRdb goes unchecked. Germline V gives CDR1 SEHNR, CDR2 FQNEAQ (reference sequence). The CDR3 covers 15 residues. CDR3 in amino acids: CASSLTGDSNQPQHF.

This clonotype is identified as medium-sized (0.01 to 0.1%) from frequency. The chain couples TRBV13 to TRBJ1-1. Germline CDR1 is PRHDT and CDR2 is FYEKMQ (reference sequence). The CDR3 has 14 residues. CDR3: CASSLAGPDTEAFF.

Frequency places this clonotype as medium-sized. The gene calls are TRBV5-1 and TRBJ2-7; TCRdb returns TRBD1, unconfirmable since there is no DNA. From germline, CDR1 is SGHRS and CDR2 YFSETQ. CDR3 length: 14 residues. This CDR3 is CASSLTGADYEQYF.

This clonotype is deemed medium-sized by its frequency. The chain employs TRBV20-1 and TRBJ2-1. The V gene's germline CDR1 is DFQATT and CDR2 SNEGSKA (reference sequence). The CDR3 runs 14 residues. Here the CDR3 reads CSAPRRSSYNEQFF.

This clonotype is identified as medium-sized from frequency. V is TRBV4-2 and J is TRBJ2-5; TCRdb proposes TRBD1, but this gene call is untestable without DNA. The CDR3 has 17 amino acids. Germline CDR1 reads LGHNA; CDR2 reads YNFKEQ. The CDR3 spells CASSYGLGQGPQETQYF.

This sequence joins TRBV10-2 and TRBJ1-1; absent DNA, TCRdb's TRBD1 call cannot be checked. Germline V gene sequence: CDR1 WSHSY, CDR2 SAAADI. The length of the CDR3 is 12 residues. CDR3 amino acids: CASSPGPAEAFF.

This clonotype is medium-sized (0.01 to 0.1%) by frequency. The V and J genes are TRBV6-5 and TRBJ2-7. The CDR3 loop spans 14 amino acids. From germline, CDR1 is MNHEY and CDR2 SVGAGI. Here the CDR3 reads CASSYLGTSYEQYF.

The CDR3 reads CSAPLDYGYTF. This chain links TRBV20-1 with TRBJ1-2. CDR1 and CDR2 from the germline V gene are DFQATT and SNEGSKA (reference sequence). This CDR3 has 11 amino acids.

Frequency places this clonotype as medium-sized. The chain links TRBV11-2 to TRBJ1-3. The germline V gene has CDR1 SGHAT and CDR2 FQNNGV. The CDR3 is 18 amino acids. The CDR3 here is CASSLDWNVGHSGNTIYF.